A single TCR beta chain is shown here with its context. Its antigen is not identified. The data were obtained in a study of post-analysis software for immune sequencing data. Overall study: There were relapsing-remitting, secondary progressive and progressive-relapsing multiple sclerosis among the disease courses included.

Unique molecular identifiers were built into the TCR beta cDNA libraries. Some 500,000 cDNA molecules were obtained per 1 to 10 million input T cells. TCRdb fed the PCR reads into MiXCR, producing one record per CDR3 protein. Among around 770,000 distinct CDR3 sequences, around 45% were seen once, and the ten largest hold roughly 5%. Study-wide findings and caveats: Strong co-clustering by F measure was seen for same-batch samples. Compared against controls, patients with multiple sclerosis displayed significantly lower normalized Chao1 diversity.

This clonotype was sampled from a girl between 5 and 17 years old with multiple sclerosis. Sequencing was done on a sample of blood.

CDR3 region: CASSPGQLFYNEQFF. In DNA, the CDR3 is TGTGCCAGCAGCCCGGGACAGCTGTTCTACAATGAGCAGTTCTTC. This chain uses TRBV7-9 with TRBJ2-1, with 7 bases aligning to TRBD1. Germline V lookup: CDR1 SEHNR, CDR2 FQNEAQ (reference sequence). Germline trimming cut 5 bases from V and 3 bases from J; bases unmatched to any gene: 7. CDR3 length equals 15 residues.